This section outlines one TCR beta chain sequence together with its context. This sample stems from a study of T cell changes during pregnancy in multiple sclerosis. Sequencing was performed with immunoSEQ multiplex PCR; in TCRdb, only in-frame clones are kept and a portion is missing. The data contain approximately 70,000 clones, about nine tenths of them singletons. The V gene end was trimmed by 6 bases and the J gene end by 2 bases; junction bases not matched to a gene: 4. The CDR3 is made up of 14 amino acids. Germline V gives CDR1 WSHSY, CDR2 SAAADI. This TCR came from a female donor in good health, enrolled as a control in a pregnancy study. Sequenced material: peripheral blood, taken in the third trimester of pregnancy. V and J are TRBV10-2 and TRBJ1-5; 7 bases line up with TRBD1. In nucleotides, the CDR3 is TGCGCCAGCAGATATGGACAGGGCAATCAGCCCCAGCATTTT. Amino acid sequence: CASRYGQGNQPQHF.